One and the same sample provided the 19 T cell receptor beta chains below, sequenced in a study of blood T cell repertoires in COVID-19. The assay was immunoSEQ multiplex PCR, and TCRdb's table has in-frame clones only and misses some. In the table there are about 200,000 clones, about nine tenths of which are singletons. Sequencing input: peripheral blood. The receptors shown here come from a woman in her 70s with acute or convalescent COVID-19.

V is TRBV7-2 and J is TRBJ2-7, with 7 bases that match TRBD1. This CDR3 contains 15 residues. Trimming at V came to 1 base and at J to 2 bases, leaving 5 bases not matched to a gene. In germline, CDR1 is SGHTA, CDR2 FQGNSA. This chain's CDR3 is CASSLVPGGTYEQYF. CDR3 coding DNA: TGTGCCAGCAGCTTAGTACCAGGGGGTACCTACGAGCAGTACTTC.

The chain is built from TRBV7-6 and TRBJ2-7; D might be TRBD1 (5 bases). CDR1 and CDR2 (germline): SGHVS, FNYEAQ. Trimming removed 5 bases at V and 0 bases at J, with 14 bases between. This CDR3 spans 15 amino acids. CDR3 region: CASSTGGRSSYEQYF. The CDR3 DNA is TGTGCCAGCAGCACAGGCGGACGGAGCTCCTACGAGCAGTACTTC. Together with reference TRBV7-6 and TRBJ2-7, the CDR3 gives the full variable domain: GAGVSQSPRYKVTKRGQDVALRCDPISGHVSLYWYRQALGQGPEFLTYFNYEAQQDKSGLPNDRFSAERPEGSISTLTIQRTEQRDSAMYRCASSTGGRSSYEQYFGPGTRLTVT.

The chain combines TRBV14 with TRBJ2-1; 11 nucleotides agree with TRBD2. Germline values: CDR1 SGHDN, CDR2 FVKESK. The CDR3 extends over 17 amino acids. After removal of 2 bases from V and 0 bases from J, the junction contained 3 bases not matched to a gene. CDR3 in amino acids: CASSQLGLADSYNEQFF. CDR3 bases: TGTGCCAGCAGCCAACTGGGACTAGCGGACTCCTACAATGAGCAGTTCTTC.

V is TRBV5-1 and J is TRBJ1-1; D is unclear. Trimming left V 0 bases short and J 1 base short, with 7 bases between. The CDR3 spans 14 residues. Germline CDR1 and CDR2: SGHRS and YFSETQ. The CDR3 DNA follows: TGCGCCAGCAGCTTGGCCGGGTCGAACACTGAAGCTTTCTTT. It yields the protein CASSLAGSNTEAFF.

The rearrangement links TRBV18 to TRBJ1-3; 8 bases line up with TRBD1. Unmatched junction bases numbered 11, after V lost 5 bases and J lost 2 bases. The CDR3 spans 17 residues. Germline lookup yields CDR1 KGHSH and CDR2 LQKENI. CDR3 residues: CASSMTGDESAGNTIYF. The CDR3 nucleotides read TGTGCCAGCTCAATGACAGGGGACGAGTCAGCTGGAAACACCATATATTTT.

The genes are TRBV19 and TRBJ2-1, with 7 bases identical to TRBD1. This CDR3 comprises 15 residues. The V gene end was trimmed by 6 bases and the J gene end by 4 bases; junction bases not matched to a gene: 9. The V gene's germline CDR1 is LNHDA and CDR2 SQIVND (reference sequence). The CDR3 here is CASRGHRDRYNEQFF. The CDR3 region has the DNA TGTGCCAGTAGGGGGCACCGGGACAGATACAATGAGCAGTTCTTC.

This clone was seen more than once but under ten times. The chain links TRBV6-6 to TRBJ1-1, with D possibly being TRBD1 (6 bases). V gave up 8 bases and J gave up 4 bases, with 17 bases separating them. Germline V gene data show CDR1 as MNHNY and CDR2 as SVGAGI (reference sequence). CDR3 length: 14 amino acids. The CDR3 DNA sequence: TGTGCCAGCCTCAGGGGATCTCCGCCCACTGAAGCTTTCTTT. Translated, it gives CASLRGSPPTEAFF.

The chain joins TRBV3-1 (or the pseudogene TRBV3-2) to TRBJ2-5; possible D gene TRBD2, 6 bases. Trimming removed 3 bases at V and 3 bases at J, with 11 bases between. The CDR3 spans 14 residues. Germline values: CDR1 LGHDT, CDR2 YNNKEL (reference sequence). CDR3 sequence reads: CASSQSGGEETQYF. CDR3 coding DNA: TGTGCCAGCAGCCAGTCGGGCGGGGAAGAGACCCAGTACTTC.

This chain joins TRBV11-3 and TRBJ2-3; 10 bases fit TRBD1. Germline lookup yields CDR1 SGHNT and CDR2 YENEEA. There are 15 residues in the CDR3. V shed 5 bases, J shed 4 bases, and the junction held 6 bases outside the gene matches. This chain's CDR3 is CASSPPGTGADTQYF. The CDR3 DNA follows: TGTGCCAGCAGCCCTCCCGGGACAGGGGCAGATACGCAGTATTTT.

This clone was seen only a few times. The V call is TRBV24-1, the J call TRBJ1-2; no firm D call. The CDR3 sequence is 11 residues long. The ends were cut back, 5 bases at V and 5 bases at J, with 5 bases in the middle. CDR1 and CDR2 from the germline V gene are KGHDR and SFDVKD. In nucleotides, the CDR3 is TGTGCCACCAGTGCGGGGTATGGCTACACCTTC. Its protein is CATSAGYGYTF.

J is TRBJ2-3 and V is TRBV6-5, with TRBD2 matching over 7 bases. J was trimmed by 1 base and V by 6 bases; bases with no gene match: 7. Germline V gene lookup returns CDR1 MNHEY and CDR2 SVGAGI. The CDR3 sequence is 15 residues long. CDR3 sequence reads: CASSGGSLGTDTQYF. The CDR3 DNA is TGTGCCAGCAGCGGCGGGAGTTTGGGCACAGATACGCAGTATTTT.

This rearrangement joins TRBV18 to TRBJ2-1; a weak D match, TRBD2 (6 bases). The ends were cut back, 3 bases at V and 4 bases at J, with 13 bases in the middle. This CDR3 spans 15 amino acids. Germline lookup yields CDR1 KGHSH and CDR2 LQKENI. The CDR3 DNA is TGTGCCAGCTCACCCACTAGCAACCAATACAATGAGCAGTTCTTC. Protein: CASSPTSNQYNEQFF.

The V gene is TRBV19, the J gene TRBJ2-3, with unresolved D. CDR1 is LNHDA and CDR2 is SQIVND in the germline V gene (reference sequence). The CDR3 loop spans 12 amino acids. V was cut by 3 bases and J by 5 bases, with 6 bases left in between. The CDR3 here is CASSMRRDTQYF. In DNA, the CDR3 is TGTGCCAGTAGTATGAGGAGAGATACGCAGTATTTT.

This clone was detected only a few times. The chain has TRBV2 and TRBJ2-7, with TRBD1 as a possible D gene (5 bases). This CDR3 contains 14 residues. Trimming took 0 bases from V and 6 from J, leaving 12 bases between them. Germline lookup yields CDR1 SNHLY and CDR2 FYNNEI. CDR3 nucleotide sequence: TGTGCCAGCAGTGAAGCGCTTCAGGGTAGCGAGCAGTACTTC. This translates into CASSEALQGSEQYF.

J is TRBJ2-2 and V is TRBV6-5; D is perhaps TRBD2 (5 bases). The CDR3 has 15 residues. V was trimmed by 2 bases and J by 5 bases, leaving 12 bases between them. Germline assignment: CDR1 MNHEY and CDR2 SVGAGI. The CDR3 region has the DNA TGTGCCAGCAGTTACAATAGAGGGATTACCGGGGAGCTGTTTTTT. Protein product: CASSYNRGITGELFF.

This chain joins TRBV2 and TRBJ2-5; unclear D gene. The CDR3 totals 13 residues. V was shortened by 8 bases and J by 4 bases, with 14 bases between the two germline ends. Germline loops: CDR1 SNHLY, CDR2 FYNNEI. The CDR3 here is CASGRGSVETQYF. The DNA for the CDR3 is TGTGCCAGCGGCCGAGGCAGTGTAGAGACCCAGTACTTC.

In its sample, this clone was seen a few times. The CDR3 loop reads CASSIYSQPQHF. For the CDR3, the DNA is TGTGCCAGTAGTATATACAGTCAGCCCCAGCATTTT. This chain joins TRBV19 and TRBJ1-5; the D is unclear. This CDR3 contains 12 residues. Germline V gene data show CDR1 as LNHDA and CDR2 as SQIVND (reference sequence). V lost 2 bases to trimming and J lost 6 bases, with 5 bases between them.

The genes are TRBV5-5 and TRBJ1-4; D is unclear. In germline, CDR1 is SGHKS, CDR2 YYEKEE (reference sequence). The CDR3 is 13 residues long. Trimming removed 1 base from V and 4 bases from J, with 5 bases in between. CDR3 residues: CASSLQFNEKLFF. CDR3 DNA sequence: TGTGCCAGCAGCTTGCAGTTTAATGAAAAACTGTTTTTT.

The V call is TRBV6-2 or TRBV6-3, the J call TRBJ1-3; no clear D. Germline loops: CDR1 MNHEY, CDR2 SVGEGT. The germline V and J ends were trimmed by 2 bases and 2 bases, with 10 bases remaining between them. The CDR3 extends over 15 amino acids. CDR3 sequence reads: CASSYANAAGNTIYF. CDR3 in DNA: TGTGCCAGCAGTTACGCGAACGCGGCTGGAAACACCATATATTTT.